Presented here are 15 T cell receptor beta chains from one specimen sequenced in a study of spatial heterogeneity in lung cancer. Time point specified: blood at routine non-recurrence follow-up after resection. From tumor, nontumor lung or frozen PBMC, whole RNA was taken unsorted for sequencing. TCRdb re-called the 5' RACE reads through MiXCR, storing one row per CDR3 protein. The sample shows around 110,000 distinct CDR3 sequences, 12% of them seen only once. The sequences come from PBMCs, collected at follow-up. These receptors were collected from a male donor with early-stage non-small cell lung cancer.

This rearrangement joins TRBV6-6 to TRBJ2-1, with unresolved D. The germline V gene encodes CDR1 MNHNY and CDR2 SVGAGI (reference sequence). V was trimmed by 6 bases and J by 8 bases, leaving 8 bases between them. This CDR3 contains 11 residues. The CDR3 reads CASRRTDEQFF. In DNA form, the CDR3 reads TGTGCCAGCAGACGAACGGATGAGCAGTTCTTC.

This rearrangement joins TRBV14 to TRBJ1-6; 7 positions match TRBD1. CDR3 size: 17 residues. Germline loops: CDR1 SGHDN, CDR2 FVKESK. With V trimmed by 0 bases and J by 4 bases, 6 bases remained unmatched. As DNA, the CDR3 is TGTGCCAGCAGCCAAGAGGGAGGGGGCCCATATAATTCACCCCTCCACTTT. Amino acid sequence: CASSQEGGGPYNSPLHF.

This clonotype was observed many times. This sequence joins TRBV19 and TRBJ2-1; D possibly corresponds to TRBD2 (6 bases). The CDR3 consists of 19 residues. Germline V lookup: CDR1 LNHDA, CDR2 SQIVND (reference sequence). V was trimmed by 0 bases and J by 2 bases, leaving 20 bases between them. DNA for the CDR3: TGTGCCAGTAGTATAGAATACGGGGGTGACCGAGCCGCCTACAATGAGCAGTTCTTC. Its protein product is CASSIEYGGDRAAYNEQFF.

V usage is TRBV12-3 or TRBV12-4 and J usage is TRBJ1-2; D unclear. The CDR3 consists of 14 residues. The V gene lost 2 bases and the J gene lost 2 bases, with 9 bases spanning the gap. The CDR3 reads CASSLLQRNYGYTF. The CDR3 region has the DNA TGTGCCAGCAGTTTACTTCAGCGCAACTATGGCTACACCTTC.

Of note for this clonotype: At one end, the junction sequence differs from germline, possibly due to a read error. This chain connects TRBV10-3 to TRBJ1-1; D is possibly TRBD1 (6 bases). This CDR3 comprises 14 residues. Germline V gives CDR1 ENHRY, CDR2 SYGVKD. The DNA of the CDR3 is TGTGCCAACAGTGGCAACAGGGAGAACACTGAAGCTTTCTTT. It specifies CANSGNRENTEAFF.

The chain uses TRBV4-2 and TRBJ1-6, with 7 nucleotides matching TRBD1. Germline-derived CDR1 and CDR2 are LGHNA and YNFKEQ. CDR3 length: 16 amino acids. V shed 4 bases, J shed 7 bases, and the junction held 10 bases outside the gene matches. The CDR3 DNA reads TGTGCCAGCAGCCCCCACCAGGGGGGATCGAATTCACCCCTCCACTTT. As protein: CASSPHQGGSNSPLHF.

This clonotype has ten or more counts. The genes are TRBV2 and TRBJ1-2; D remains ambiguous. Looked up from germline, CDR1 is SNHLY and CDR2 is FYNNEI. Trimming stripped 6 bases from V and 4 bases from J, with 18 bases between. The length of the CDR3 is 15 residues. The CDR3 is CASRESFLRVYGYTF. The DNA for the CDR3 is TGTGCCAGCAGGGAAAGTTTTCTCCGTGTCTATGGCTACACCTTC.

This clonotype was counted at least ten times. The rearrangement joins TRBV27 to TRBJ2-1; TRBD1 agrees at 7 bases. The CDR3 sequence is 16 residues long. V was clipped by 6 bases and J by 3 bases; unmatched bases: 11. The germline V gene encodes CDR1 MNHEY and CDR2 SMNVEV (reference sequence). This CDR3 is CASSSSRTGIYNEQFF. The DNA for the CDR3 is TGTGCCAGCAGCTCGAGTAGGACAGGAATCTACAATGAGCAGTTCTTC.

Only a few counts were recorded for this clonotype. V gene TRBV15 combines with J gene TRBJ1-1; D unclear. V was cut by 5 bases and J by 0 bases, with 13 bases left in between. This CDR3 comprises 15 residues. Germline CDR1 is LNHNV and CDR2 is YYDKDF (reference sequence). CDR3 in amino acids: CATSENQAMNTEAFF. The CDR3 coding sequence is TGTGCCACCAGCGAGAACCAGGCGATGAACACTGAAGCTTTCTTT.

Only a few counts were recorded for this clonotype. The chain has TRBV12-3 or TRBV12-4 and TRBJ2-1; tentative D call: TRBD2 (5 bases). V shed 0 bases and J shed 7 bases, with 16 bases lying between them. The CDR3 is 16 amino acids. For the CDR3, the DNA is TGTGCCAGCAGTTTAGCGCCGGGATTTCGTACTAATGAGCAGTTCTTC. Translated: CASSLAPGFRTNEQFF.

The chain links TRBV29-1 to TRBJ2-5; weak D call: TRBD2 (6 bases). CDR3 size: 15 residues. Germline values: CDR1 SQVTM, CDR2 ANQGSEA. V was cut by 3 bases and J by 0 bases, with 14 bases left in between. Here the CDR3 reads CSVEEGRANQETQYF. The CDR3 DNA follows: TGCAGCGTTGAGGAGGGCAGGGCCAACCAAGAGACCCAGTACTTC.

This clonotype showed up just a few times. The chain employs TRBV20-1 and TRBJ1-2, with TRBD1 matching over 7 bases. After removal of 3 bases from V and 0 bases from J, the junction contained 4 bases not matched to a gene. Germline CDR1 reads DFQATT; CDR2 reads SNEGSKA (reference sequence). The CDR3 is 14 residues long. The CDR3 is CSARRDRSNYGYTF. The CDR3 DNA is TGCAGTGCTAGGAGGGACAGATCTAACTATGGCTACACCTTC.

This clonotype was detected ten times or more. This CDR3 is CSANRLNTEAFF. The DNA for the CDR3 is TGCAGTGCAAACAGGTTGAACACTGAAGCTTTCTTT. This chain links TRBV20-1 with TRBJ1-1, with D tentatively TRBD1 (5 bases). Trimming took off 6 bases at V and 0 bases at J, with 8 bases between the two ends. This CDR3 is 12 amino acids long. CDR1 DFQATT and CDR2 SNEGSKA come from the germline V gene (reference sequence).

The J gene is TRBJ1-6, the V gene TRBV30; weak D call: TRBD1 (6 bases). The V end lost 4 bases, the J end lost 10 bases, and 11 bases lay between the germline ends. CDR1 is GTSNPN and CDR2 is SVGIG in the germline V gene (reference sequence). There are 12 residues in the CDR3. CDR3 loop: CAWNQGTSPLHF. CDR3 DNA: TGTGCCTGGAACCAGGGGACCTCACCCCTCCACTTT. Filled out from reference TRBV30 and TRBJ1-6, the complete variable domain reads SQTIHQWPATLVQPVGSPLSLECTVEGTSNPNLYWYRQAAGRGLQLLFYSVGIGQISSEVPQNLSASRPQDRQFILSSKKLLLSDSGFYLCAWNQGTSPLHFGNGTRLTVT.

J is TRBJ2-3 and V is TRBV19, with no clear D. Trimming removed 5 bases at V and 6 bases at J, with 12 bases between. CDR3 length equals 13 residues. Germline CDR1 reads LNHDA; CDR2 reads SQIVND (reference sequence). This CDR3 is CASSFLRPDTQYF. CDR3 nucleotide sequence: TGTGCCAGTAGTTTCCTTAGGCCGGATACGCAGTATTTT.